One sample yielded the 9 T cell receptor beta chains listed below, sequenced in a study of T cell clonotyping in hematopoietic cell transplantation. This table comes from immunoSEQ multiplex PCR, and its TCRdb copy is limited to in-frame clones, with some not included. Among 25,000 to 35,000 clones listed, approximately 95% were seen once. Sequenced material: peripheral blood mononuclear cells. Receptors originate from a man aged 50-60 years in good health. Some clones in this sample may be carry-over from other donors' samples.

The chain uses TRBV5-6 and TRBJ1-2, with D hard to call. Trimming cost V 3 bases and J 8 bases, with 8 bases left between them. Germline CDR1 reads SGHDT; CDR2 reads YYEEEE. The CDR3 consists of 11 residues. The CDR3 DNA reads TGTGCCAGCAGCTATTCCTCGGGCTACACCTTC. Its translation is CASSYSSGYTF.

The chain uses TRBV6-5 and TRBJ1-1, with 11 bases fitting TRBD1. Trimming at V came to 5 bases and at J to 5 bases, leaving 4 bases not matched to a gene. CDR3 length equals 14 residues. CDR1 is MNHEY and CDR2 is SVGAGI in the germline V gene. CDR3 region: CASSTDRGQTEAFF. In nucleotides, the CDR3 is TGTGCCAGCAGTACGGACAGGGGGCAGACTGAAGCTTTCTTT.

The genes are TRBV30 and TRBJ2-5; unclear D gene. Trimming pared 3 bases from V and 7 bases from J, leaving 18 bases between. The CDR3 has 14 amino acids. Germline assignment: CDR1 GTSNPN and CDR2 SVGIG (reference sequence). CDR3 loop: CAWSETLSSVTQYF. The CDR3 nucleotides are TGTGCCTGGAGCGAGACCCTCTCGAGTGTGACCCAGTACTTC. Together with reference TRBV30 and TRBJ2-5, the CDR3 gives the full variable domain: SQTIHQWPATLVQPVGSPLSLECTVEGTSNPNLYWYRQAAGRGLQLLFYSVGIGQISSEVPQNLSASRPQDRQFILSSKKLLLSDSGFYLCAWSETLSSVTQYFGPGTRLLVL.

The V and J genes are TRBV6-5 and TRBJ1-1; D not certain. V lost 2 bases and J lost 1, with 8 bases in between. The CDR3 contains 14 residues. From germline, CDR1 is MNHEY and CDR2 SVGAGI. CDR3 region: CASSYDRSNTEAFF. CDR3 coding DNA: TGTGCCAGCAGTTACGATCGATCGAACACTGAAGCTTTCTTT.

The V call is TRBV4-1, the J call TRBJ2-7, with TRBD2 matching 12 bases. Trimming took 1 base from V and 3 from J; bases not matched to a gene: 1. The germline V gene encodes CDR1 MGHRA and CDR2 YSYEKL. CDR3 length: 15 amino acids. CDR3 sequence reads: CASSQGLAGDYEQYF. CDR3 sequence (DNA): TGCGCCAGCAGCCAAGGACTAGCGGGGGACTACGAGCAGTACTTC.

This clone showed up just a few times. The chain uses TRBV10-1 and TRBJ1-6, with a tentative D call TRBD1 (6 bases). Germline lookup yields CDR1 WNHNN and CDR2 SYGVQD (reference sequence). The V end was cut by 1 base, the J end by 7 bases, with 8 bases between. This CDR3 is built from 14 residues. CDR3 region: CASSEWRGNSPLHF. Here the CDR3 DNA reads TGCGCCAGCAGTGAGTGGAGGGGGAATTCACCCCTCCACTTT.

DNA for the CDR3: TGTGCCAGCAGCTCCAGTGTGCATGAGCAGTTCTTC. Translated, it gives CASSSSVHEQFF. The V gene is TRBV11-3, the J gene TRBJ2-1, with D uncertain. V dropped 4 bases and J dropped 8 bases, with 9 bases sitting between them. Germline V gene lookup returns CDR1 SGHNT and CDR2 YENEEA. The CDR3 is 12 amino acids.

The J gene is TRBJ1-4, the V gene TRBV10-2; no clear D. In germline, CDR1 is WSHSY, CDR2 SAAADI. Deletions cut 5 bases from V and 0 bases from J, with 16 bases between. There are 17 residues in the CDR3. CDR3 in amino acids: CASSIRRTAATNEKLFF. The CDR3 DNA reads as TGCGCCAGCAGTATCCGGAGGACGGCCGCAACTAATGAAAAACTGTTTTTT.

V and J are TRBV5-6 and TRBJ2-1, with TRBD1 identical over 8 bases. Germline values: CDR1 SGHDT, CDR2 YYEEEE. V trimming: 0 bases; J trimming: 5 bases; junction bases outside the gene matches: 4. The CDR3 has 15 residues. The CDR3 DNA reads TGTGCCAGCAGCTTGGTCCGGACAGGGAACAATGAGCAGTTCTTC. Amino acids: CASSLVRTGNNEQFF.